This T cell receptor beta chain was identified in a study of cytomegalovirus exposure and HLA in healthy donors. The PCR was carried out with 60 Vbeta primers and 13 Jbeta primers. Using immunoSEQ multiplex PCR, the repertoire was profiled, and TCRdb retains in-frame clones only, with some absent. The sample comprises 200,000 to 250,000 clones, about 72% of which are singletons, and less than 4.5% rests with the top ten. General study results and limits: A later analysis found most CMV-associated TCR beta chains apparently HLA-restricted. Many donors shared some public TCRs, even though most TCR sequences were rare.

This clone occurred a few times. Its antigen is as yet unknown. Per germline, CDR1 SEHNR and CDR2 FQNEAQ (reference sequence). The V end lost 3 bases, the J end lost 4 bases, and 10 bases lay between the germline ends. CDR3 length: 14 residues. The V and J genes are TRBV7-9 and TRBJ1-5; no clear D. The receptor was isolated from a male donor in good health and CMV-seronegative. The sequenced sample was PBMCs. The CDR3 sequence: CASSFDTQNQPQHF. As DNA, the CDR3 is TGTGCCAGCAGCTTCGACACGCAGAATCAGCCCCAGCATTTT. Full variable domain (rest looked up from reference TRBV7-9 and TRBJ1-5): DTGVSQNPRHKITKRGQNVTFRCDPISEHNRLYWYRQTLGQGPEFLTYFQNEAQLEKSRLLSDRFSAERPKGSFSTLEIQRTEQGDSAMYLCASSFDTQNQPQHFGDGTRLSIL.